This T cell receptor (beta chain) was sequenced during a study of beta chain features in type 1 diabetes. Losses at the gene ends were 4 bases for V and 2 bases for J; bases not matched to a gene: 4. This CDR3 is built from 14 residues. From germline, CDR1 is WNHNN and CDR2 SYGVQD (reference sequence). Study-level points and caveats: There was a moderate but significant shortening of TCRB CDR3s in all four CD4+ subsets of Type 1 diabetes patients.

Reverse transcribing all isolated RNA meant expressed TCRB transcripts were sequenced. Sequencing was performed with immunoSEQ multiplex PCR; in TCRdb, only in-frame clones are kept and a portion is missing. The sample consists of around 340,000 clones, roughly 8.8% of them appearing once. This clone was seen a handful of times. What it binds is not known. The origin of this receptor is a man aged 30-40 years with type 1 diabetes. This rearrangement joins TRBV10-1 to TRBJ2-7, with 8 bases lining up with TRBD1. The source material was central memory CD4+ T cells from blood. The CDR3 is CASSAGQEPYEQYF. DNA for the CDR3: TGCGCCAGCAGTGCGGGACAGGAGCCCTACGAGCAGTACTTC.